This is a list of T cell receptor beta chains from one sample in a study of cytomegalovirus exposure and HLA in healthy donors. Profiled with immunoSEQ multiplex PCR; TCRdb holds only in-frame clones, not every one. The sample records 120,000 or so clones, around 89% being singletons. Sequencing was carried out using PBMCs. These receptors came from a woman in her twenties or thirties in good health and CMV-seropositive. Each CDR3 is given with its conserved first and last residue. Each record gives: clone size, D gene, J gene, CDR3 length, V gene, CDR3 protein, CDR3 DNA. A D gene is named only where the DNA matches it firmly. Size values are once, few and many counts, or a class for expanded clones, and some rows have none.

>NA|TRBD1|TRBJ2-1|15|TRBV15
CATSATSTGANEQFF
TGTGCCACCAGCGCCACGTCGACAGGGGCAAATGAGCAGTTCTTC
>once|NA|TRBJ2-7|12|TRBV5-1
CASSEQGNEQYF
TGCGCCAGCAGCGAACAGGGAAACGAGCAGTACTTC
>NA|TRBD1|TRBJ1-5|16|TRBV19
CASSTLRQGAYQPQHF
TGTGCCAGTAGTACCCTGCGACAGGGGGCTTATCAGCCCCAGCATTTT
>NA|TRBD1|TRBJ2-5|16|TRBV4-1
CASSQTSWTGQETQYF
TGCGCCAGCAGCCAAACATCCTGGACAGGCCAAGAGACCCAGTACTTC
>NA|NA|TRBJ1-1|13|TRBV30
CAWGSSEDTEAFF
TGTGCCTGGGGATCTTCCGAGGACACTGAAGCTTTCTTT
>NA|NA|TRBJ1-5|15|TRBV7-2
CASSLSGNSNQPQHF
TGTGCCAGCAGCTTAAGCGGGAATAGCAATCAGCCCCAGCATTTT
>NA|NA|TRBJ2-3|14|TRBV7-2
CASSLDGNTDTQYF
TGTGCCAGCAGCTTAGACGGGAACACAGATACGCAGTATTTT
>NA|TRBD2|TRBJ2-3|16|TRBV5-1
CASSLVTSGGTDTQYF
TGCGCCAGCAGCTTGGTGACTAGCGGGGGTACAGATACGCAGTATTTT
>NA|TRBD1|TRBJ2-7|18|TRBV28
CASTYYWGQTDSSYEQYF
TGTGCCAGCACCTACTATTGGGGACAGACAGATAGCTCCTACGAGCAGTACTTC
>NA|NA|TRBJ2-3|12|TRBV6-6
CASSYGEDTQYF
TGTGCCAGCAGTTACGGGGAGGATACGCAGTATTTT
>NA|NA|TRBJ1-1|13|TRBV5-1
CASSLAAGPEAFF
TGCGCCAGCAGCTTGGCCGCGGGACCTGAAGCTTTCTTT
>NA|TRBD1|TRBJ1-5|14|TRBV19
CASSIPGGSQPQHF
TGTGCCAGTAGTATCCCAGGGGGCAGTCAGCCCCAGCATTTT
>NA|TRBD2|TRBJ2-7|15|TRBV25-1
CAIKWTGGKTYEQYF
TGTGCCATCAAGTGGACGGGGGGAAAAACCTACGAGCAGTACTTC
>NA|TRBD1|TRBJ1-1|14|TRBV4-2
CASSLETGGAEAFF
TGTGCCAGCAGCCTCGAGACAGGGGGGGCTGAAGCTTTCTTT
>NA|TRBD2|TRBJ2-3|16|TRBV6-5
CASSFTSAGDTDTQYF
TGTGCCAGCAGTTTTACTAGCGCTGGGGACACAGATACGCAGTATTTT
>few|NA|TRBJ2-2|15|TRBV7-2
CASSPAGTNTGELFF
TGTGCCAGCAGCCCGGCCGGGACGAACACCGGGGAGCTGTTTTTT
>NA|TRBD2|TRBJ2-7|17|TRBV28
CASSLLVLAGGPCEQYF
TGTGCCAGCAGTTTATTGGTACTAGCGGGAGGGCCCTGCGAGCAGTACTTC
>NA|TRBD1|TRBJ2-2|15|TRBV6-4
CASSPGTGGTGELFF
TGTGCCAGCAGCCCCGGGACAGGGGGCACCGGGGAGCTGTTTTTT
>NA|NA|TRBJ2-7|13|TRBV27
CASSFSRDGEQYF
TGTGCCAGCAGTTTCTCCAGGGATGGAGAGCAGTACTTC
>NA|TRBD1|TRBJ2-1|14|TRBV25-1
CASRTRTGIDEQFF
TGTGCCAGCCGTACCCGGACAGGGATCGATGAGCAGTTCTTC
>NA|TRBD1|TRBJ2-7|15|TRBV18
CASSLTGLGSYEQYF
TGTGCCAGCTCGCTGACAGGGTTAGGATCCTACGAGCAGTACTTC
>NA|NA|TRBJ2-1|14|TRBV21-1
CASSKGLEVHEQFF
TGTGCCAGCAGCAAAGGGCTAGAGGTCCATGAGCAGTTCTTC
>once|NA|TRBJ2-1|11|TRBV20-1
CSATGNNEQFF
TGCAGTGCTACCGGGAACAATGAGCAGTTCTTC
>NA|NA|TRBJ2-7|11|TRBV28
CASSFTYEQYF
TGTGCCAGCAGTTTTACCTACGAGCAGTACTTC
>NA|TRBD1|TRBJ2-7|16|TRBV5-4
CASSLAVGQEPYEQYF
TGTGCCAGCAGCCTGGCCGTTGGACAGGAGCCCTACGAGCAGTACTTC
>NA|TRBD1|TRBJ2-7|16|TRBV18
CASSPTTGQYGYEQYF
TGTGCCAGCTCACCGACTACGGGACAGTACGGCTACGAGCAGTACTTC
>NA|TRBD2|TRBJ2-3|16|TRBV7-2
CASSLGLAGGRDTQYF
TGTGCCAGCAGCTTAGGGCTAGCGGGAGGTAGGGATACGCAGTATTTT
>few|NA|TRBJ1-4|15|TRBV7-9
CASSLGVTANEKLFF
TGTGCCAGCAGCTTAGGTGTGACTGCTAATGAAAAACTGTTTTTT
>NA|TRBD1|TRBJ1-2|15|TRBV29-1
CSALILQDRGHGYTF
TGCAGCGCTCTCATCCTACAAGACAGGGGGCATGGCTACACCTTC
>NA|TRBD2|TRBJ2-7|15|TRBV6-1
CASRRESGSSYEQYF
TGTGCCAGCAGGAGGGAGAGCGGGAGCTCCTACGAGCAGTACTTC
>NA|NA|TRBJ2-7|15|TRBV25-1
CASSVSTGNKYEQYF
TGTGCCAGCAGTGTATCTACGGGAAACAAGTACGAGCAGTACTTC
>NA|TRBD1|TRBJ2-2|15|TRBV15
CATSSRQGNTGELFF
TGTGCCACCAGCAGCCGACAGGGTAACACCGGGGAGCTGTTTTTT
>NA|TRBD1|TRBJ2-2|21|TRBV12-5
CASGLVRTGGVGRARTGELFF
TGTGCTAGTGGTTTGGTACGGACAGGGGGCGTCGGGAGGGCGCGCACCGGGGAGCTGTTTTTT
>NA|TRBD1|TRBJ2-4|18|TRBV5-1
CASSPDRGMRLAKNIQYF
TGCGCCAGCAGCCCGGACAGGGGGATGCGGTTGGCCAAAAACATTCAGTACTTC
>NA|TRBD2|TRBJ2-3|17|TRBV9
CASSVGGSAGSTDTQYF
TGTGCCAGCAGCGTAGGAGGCTCAGCGGGGAGCACAGATACGCAGTATTTT
>NA|NA|TRBJ2-5|11|TRBV5-1
CASSLGGTQYF
TGCGCCAGCAGCTTGGGCGGGACCCAGTACTTC
>NA|NA|TRBJ2-1|11|TRBV29-1
CSDRVLKEQFF
TGCAGCGACAGGGTACTAAAAGAGCAGTTCTTC
>NA|TRBD1|TRBJ2-3|15|TRBV15
CATSGRDRGPGTQYF
TGTGCCACCAGCGGCCGGGACAGGGGGCCGGGTACGCAGTATTTT
>NA|TRBD2|TRBJ2-1|17|TRBV11-2
CASSLVRGSGRRYEQFF
TGTGCCAGCAGCTTAGTTAGGGGTAGCGGGAGGAGGTATGAGCAGTTCTTC
>once|TRBD2|TRBJ2-7|15|TRBV18
CASSPGLAGVYEQYF
TGTGCCAGCTCACCCGGACTAGCGGGGGTGTACGAGCAGTACTTC
>NA|TRBD1|TRBJ1-5|15|TRBV2
CASSRDRGRSQPQHF
TGTGCCAGCAGTAGGGACAGGGGGCGAAGTCAGCCCCAGCATTTT
>NA|NA|TRBJ2-1|12|TRBV7-3
CASSLTGGEQFF
TGTGCCAGCAGCTTAACCGGCGGTGAGCAGTTCTTC
>NA|TRBD1|TRBJ1-1|16|TRBV6-5
CASSYGRTGVDTEAFF
TGTGCCAGCAGTTATGGGAGGACAGGGGTGGACACTGAAGCTTTCTTT
>NA|NA|TRBJ2-1|17|TRBV11-3
CASSLVGGASSYNEQFF
TGTGCCAGCAGCTTAGTCGGCGGGGCGAGCTCCTACAATGAGCAGTTCTTC
>NA|NA|TRBJ1-2|14|TRBV29-1
CSVEGGVNNYGYTF
TGCAGCGTTGAGGGGGGGGTAAACAACTATGGCTACACCTTC
>NA|TRBD2|TRBJ2-5|15|TRBV6-5
CASSYSGGTQETQYF
TGTGCCAGCAGTTACTCCGGGGGGACCCAAGAGACCCAGTACTTC
>NA|NA|TRBJ1-1|14|TRBV2
CASSEDRSNTEAFF
TGTGCCAGCAGTGAAGACAGATCGAACACTGAAGCTTTCTTT